This TCR beta chain was sequenced in a study of T cell repertoires in cytomegalovirus infection (dated by TCRdb to the late 2010s). Looking at the study overall: The peptide stimulations were aimed at well-studied HLA-B-restricted epitopes as well as recently identified HLA-C-restricted CMV epitopes, whose presentation resists viral immunomodulation. Because public TCR beta signatures pointed to carriage of CMV infection together with the matching HLA type, the HLA type of each donor mattered for the analysis.

Turning to this clonotype: Its recognized antigen is unknown. With a much larger clone just one base away, this may be a read error.

V is reduced by 2 bases and J by 6 bases, leaving a spacing of 13 bases between them. According to the germline V gene, CDR1 reads SGHTA and CDR2 reads FQGNSA. There are 15 amino acids in the CDR3, from cysteine to phenylalanine inclusive. Just CDR3 DNA is preserved here, 45 bases in frame from base 1. The instrument given in TCRdb is Illumina HiSeq 1500. TCRdb reanalyzed the raw reads on its own, using fastp at Q25 for trimming and MiXCR for clone calling, and kept in-frame beta chains. Each CDR3 protein gets just one entry, which takes the most common genes and DNA from the rows behind it. The sample data list some 920,000 distinct CDR3 sequences, and around 31% of these were observed just once. The ten largest make up about an eighth of the sample. The treatment or condition label for this specimen denotes: in vitro stimulation with specific CMV peptide epitopes to enrich CMV-specific T cells. Overall study outcomes, separate from this receptor: In the ex vivo response, HLA-C-restricted CMV-specific TCR beta clonotypes were dominant, and in two of eight donors the single most frequent clonotype came from this HLA-C-restricted group. In both this cohort and an independent roughly 400-donor cohort, the cumulative frequency of public TCR beta family members distinguished carriers of CMV infection plus the relevant HLA type.

This TCR was recovered from a human donor in good health (CMV status not recorded). Some clones in this sample may be carry-over from other donors' samples. Sequencing used cultured CD8+ T cells from PBMCs, obtained from culture after CMV antigen stimulation. Recombination joined TRBV7-2 with TRBJ2-2, with the D gene not clear enough to name. The DNA sequence is given as TGTGCCAGCAGCTTACTAATACTTAGGGCCGGGGAGCTGTTTTTT. This gives the protein CASSLLILRAGELFF.